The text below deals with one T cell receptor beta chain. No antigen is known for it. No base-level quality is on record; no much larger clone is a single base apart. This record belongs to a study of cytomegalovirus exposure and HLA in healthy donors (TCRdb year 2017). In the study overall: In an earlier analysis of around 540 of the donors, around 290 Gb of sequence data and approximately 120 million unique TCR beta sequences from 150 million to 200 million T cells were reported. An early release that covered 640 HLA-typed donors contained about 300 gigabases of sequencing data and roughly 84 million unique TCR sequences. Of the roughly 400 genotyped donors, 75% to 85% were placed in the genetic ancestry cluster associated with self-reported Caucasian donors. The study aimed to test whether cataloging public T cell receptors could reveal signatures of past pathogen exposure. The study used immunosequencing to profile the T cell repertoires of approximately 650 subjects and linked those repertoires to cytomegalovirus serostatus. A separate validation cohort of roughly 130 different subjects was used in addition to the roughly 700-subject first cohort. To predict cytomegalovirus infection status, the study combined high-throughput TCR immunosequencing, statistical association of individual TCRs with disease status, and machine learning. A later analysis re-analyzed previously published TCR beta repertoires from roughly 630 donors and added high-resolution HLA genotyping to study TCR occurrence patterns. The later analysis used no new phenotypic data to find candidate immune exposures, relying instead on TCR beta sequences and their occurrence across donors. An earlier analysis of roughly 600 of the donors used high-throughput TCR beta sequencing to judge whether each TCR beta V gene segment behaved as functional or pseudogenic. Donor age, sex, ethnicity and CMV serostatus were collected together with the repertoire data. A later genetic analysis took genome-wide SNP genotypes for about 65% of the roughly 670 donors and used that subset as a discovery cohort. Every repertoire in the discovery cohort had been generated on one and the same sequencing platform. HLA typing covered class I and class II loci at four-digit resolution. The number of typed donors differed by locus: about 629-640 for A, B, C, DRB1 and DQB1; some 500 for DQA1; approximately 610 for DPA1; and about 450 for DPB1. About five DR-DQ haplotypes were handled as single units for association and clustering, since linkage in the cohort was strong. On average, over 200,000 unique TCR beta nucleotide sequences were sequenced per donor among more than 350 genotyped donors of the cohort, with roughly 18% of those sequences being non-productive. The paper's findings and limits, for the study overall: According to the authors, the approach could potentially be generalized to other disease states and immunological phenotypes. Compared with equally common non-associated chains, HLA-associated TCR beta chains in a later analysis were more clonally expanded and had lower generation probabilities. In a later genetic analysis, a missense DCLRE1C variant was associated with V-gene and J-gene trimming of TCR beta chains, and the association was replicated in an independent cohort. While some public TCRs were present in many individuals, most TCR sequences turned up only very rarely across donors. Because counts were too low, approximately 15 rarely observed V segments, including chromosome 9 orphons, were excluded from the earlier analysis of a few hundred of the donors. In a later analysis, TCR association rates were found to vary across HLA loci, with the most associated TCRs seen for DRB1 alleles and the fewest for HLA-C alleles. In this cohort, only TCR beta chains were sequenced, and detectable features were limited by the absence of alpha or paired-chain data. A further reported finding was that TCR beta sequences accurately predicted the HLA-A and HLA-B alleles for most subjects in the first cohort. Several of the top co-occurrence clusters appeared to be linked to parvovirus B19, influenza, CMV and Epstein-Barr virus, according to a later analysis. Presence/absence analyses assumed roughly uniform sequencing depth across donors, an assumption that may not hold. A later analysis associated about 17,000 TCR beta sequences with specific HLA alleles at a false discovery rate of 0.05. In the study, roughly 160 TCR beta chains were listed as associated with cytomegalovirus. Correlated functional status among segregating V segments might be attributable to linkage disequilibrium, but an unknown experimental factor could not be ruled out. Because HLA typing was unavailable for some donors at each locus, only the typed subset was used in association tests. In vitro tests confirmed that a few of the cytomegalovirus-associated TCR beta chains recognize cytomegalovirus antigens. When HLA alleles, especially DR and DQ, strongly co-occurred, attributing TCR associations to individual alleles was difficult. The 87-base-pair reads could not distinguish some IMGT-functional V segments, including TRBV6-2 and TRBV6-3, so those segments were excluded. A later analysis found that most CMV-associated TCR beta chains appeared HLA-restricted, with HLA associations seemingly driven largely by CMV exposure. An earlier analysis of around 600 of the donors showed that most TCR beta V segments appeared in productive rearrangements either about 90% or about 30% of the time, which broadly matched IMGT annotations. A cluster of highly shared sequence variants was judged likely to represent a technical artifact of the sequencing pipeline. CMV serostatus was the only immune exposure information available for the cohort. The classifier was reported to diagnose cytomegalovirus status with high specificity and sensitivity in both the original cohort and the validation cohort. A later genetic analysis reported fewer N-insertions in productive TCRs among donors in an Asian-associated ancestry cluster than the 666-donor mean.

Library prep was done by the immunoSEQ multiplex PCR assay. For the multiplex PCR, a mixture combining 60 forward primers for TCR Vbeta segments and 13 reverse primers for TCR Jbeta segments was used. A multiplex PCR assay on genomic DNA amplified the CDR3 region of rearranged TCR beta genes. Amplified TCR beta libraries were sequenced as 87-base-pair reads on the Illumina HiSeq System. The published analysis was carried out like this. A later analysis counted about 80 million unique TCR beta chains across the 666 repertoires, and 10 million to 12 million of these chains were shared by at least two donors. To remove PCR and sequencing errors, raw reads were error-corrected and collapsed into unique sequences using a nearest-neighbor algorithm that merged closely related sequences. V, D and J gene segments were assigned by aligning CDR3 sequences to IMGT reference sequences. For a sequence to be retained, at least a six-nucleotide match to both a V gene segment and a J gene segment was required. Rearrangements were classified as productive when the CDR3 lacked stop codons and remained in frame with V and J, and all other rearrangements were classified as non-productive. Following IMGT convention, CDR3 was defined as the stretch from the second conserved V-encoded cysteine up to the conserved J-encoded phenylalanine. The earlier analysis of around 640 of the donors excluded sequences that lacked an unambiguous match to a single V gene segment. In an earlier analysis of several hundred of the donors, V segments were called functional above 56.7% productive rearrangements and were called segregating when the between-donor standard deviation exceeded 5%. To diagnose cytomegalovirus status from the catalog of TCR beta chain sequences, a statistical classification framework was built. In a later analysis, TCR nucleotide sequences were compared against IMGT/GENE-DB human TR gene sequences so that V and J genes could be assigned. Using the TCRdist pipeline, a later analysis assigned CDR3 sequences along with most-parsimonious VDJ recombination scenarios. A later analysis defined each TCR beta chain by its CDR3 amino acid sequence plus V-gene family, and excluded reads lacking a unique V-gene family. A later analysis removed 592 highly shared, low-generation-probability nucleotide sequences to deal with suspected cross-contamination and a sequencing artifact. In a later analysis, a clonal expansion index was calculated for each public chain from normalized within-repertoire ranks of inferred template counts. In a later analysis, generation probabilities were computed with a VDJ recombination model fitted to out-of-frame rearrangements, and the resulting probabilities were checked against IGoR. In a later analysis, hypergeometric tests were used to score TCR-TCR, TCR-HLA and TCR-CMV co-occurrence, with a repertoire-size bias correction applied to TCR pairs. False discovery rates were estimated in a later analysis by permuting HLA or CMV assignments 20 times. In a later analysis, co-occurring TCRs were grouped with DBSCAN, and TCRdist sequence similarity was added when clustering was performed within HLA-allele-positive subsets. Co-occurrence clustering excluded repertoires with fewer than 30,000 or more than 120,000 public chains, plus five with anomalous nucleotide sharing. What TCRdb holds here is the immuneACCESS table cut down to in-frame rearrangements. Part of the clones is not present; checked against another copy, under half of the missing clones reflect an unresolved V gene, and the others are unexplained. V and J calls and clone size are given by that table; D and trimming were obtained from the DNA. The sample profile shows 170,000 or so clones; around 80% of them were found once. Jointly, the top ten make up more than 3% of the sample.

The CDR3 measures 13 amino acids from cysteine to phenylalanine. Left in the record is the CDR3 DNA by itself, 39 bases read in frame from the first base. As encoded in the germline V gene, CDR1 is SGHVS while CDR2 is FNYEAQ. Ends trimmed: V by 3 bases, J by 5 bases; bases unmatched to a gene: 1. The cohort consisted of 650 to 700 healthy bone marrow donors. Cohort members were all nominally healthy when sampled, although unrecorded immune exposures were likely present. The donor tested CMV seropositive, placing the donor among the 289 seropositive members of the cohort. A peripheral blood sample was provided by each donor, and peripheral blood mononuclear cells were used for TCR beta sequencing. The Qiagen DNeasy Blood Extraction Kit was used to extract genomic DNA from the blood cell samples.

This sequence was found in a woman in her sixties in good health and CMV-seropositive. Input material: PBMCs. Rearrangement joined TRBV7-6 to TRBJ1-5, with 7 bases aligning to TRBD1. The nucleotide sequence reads TGTGCCAGCAGCTTGCAGGGGGATCAGCCCCAGCATTTT. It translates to CASSLQGDQPQHF.